This T cell receptor beta chain was profiled in a study of T cell repertoires in cytomegalovirus infection. The study, taken as a whole, reports: What dominated the ex vivo response were HLA-C-restricted CMV-specific TCR beta clonotypes.

TCRdb recomputed calls from the reads with MiXCR, one row per CDR3 protein. Of roughly 630,000 distinct CDR3 sequences in the sample, roughly a quarter are singletons; the top ten hold 8%. Looked up from germline, CDR1 is LNHNV and CDR2 is YYDKDF (reference sequence). V dropped 8 bases and J dropped 5; count of bases not matched to a gene: 4. This CDR3 has 14 amino acids. Of note for this clonotype: Its target is unknown.

V gene TRBV15 combines with J gene TRBJ2-1, with 12 bases identical to TRBD2. This clonotype originated in a human donor in good health (CMV status not recorded). Some clones in this sample may be carry-over from other donors' samples. What was sequenced was CD8+ T cells from PBMCs. CDR3 amino acids: CATSWTSGDNEQFF. The CDR3 DNA sequence: TGTGCCACCTCTTGGACTAGCGGGGACAATGAGCAGTTCTTC.